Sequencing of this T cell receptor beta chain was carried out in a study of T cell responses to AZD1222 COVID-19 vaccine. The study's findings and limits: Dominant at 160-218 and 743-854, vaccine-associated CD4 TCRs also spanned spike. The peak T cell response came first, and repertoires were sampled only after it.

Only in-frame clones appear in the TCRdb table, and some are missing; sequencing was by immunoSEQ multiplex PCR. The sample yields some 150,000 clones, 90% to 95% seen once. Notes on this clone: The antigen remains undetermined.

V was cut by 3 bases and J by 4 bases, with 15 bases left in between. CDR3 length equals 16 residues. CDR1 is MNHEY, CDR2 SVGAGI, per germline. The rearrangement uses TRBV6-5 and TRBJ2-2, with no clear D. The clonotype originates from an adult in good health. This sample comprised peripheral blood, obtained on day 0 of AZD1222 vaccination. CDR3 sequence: CASSYAAQVVTGELFF. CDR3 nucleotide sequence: TGTGCCAGCAGTTATGCAGCTCAGGTGGTCACCGGGGAGCTGTTTTTT.